These T cell receptor beta chains were read from a single sample in a study of blood T cell repertoires in COVID-19. TCRdb keeps only in-frame clones here, not all; method: immunoSEQ multiplex PCR. The sample contains approximately 97,000 clones, 80% to 90% of which appear only once. Sequencing used peripheral blood. These receptors were collected from a man between 40 and 49 years old with active or convalescent COVID-19. Both conserved end residues are part of each CDR3. The order of the fields is J gene, D gene, V gene, CDR3 protein. The D gene is left open where the match is weak.

>TRBJ2-1|TRBD1|TRBV10-1
CASSEVRPGQRHNEQFF
>TRBJ2-5|-|TRBV9
CASSVTVSFQETQYF
>TRBJ2-7|TRBD2|TRBV7-9
CASSFGGRTYEQYF
>TRBJ1-1|TRBD1|TRBV6-1
CASSETGVNTEAFF
>TRBJ2-3|-|TRBV29-1
CSAPVSDTQYF
>TRBJ1-2|-|TRBV19
CASSQPAGVNYGYTF
>TRBJ1-2|-|TRBV25-1
CASSENRDFKCSYTF
>TRBJ1-1|-|TRBV24-1
CATPRGGPVVWEAFF
>TRBJ1-2|-|TRBV20-1
CSASLETFGYTF
>TRBJ1-4|TRBD1|TRBV4-1
CASSHPGQGPEKLFF
>TRBJ2-7|-|TRBV12-2
CASRPRDTYEQYF
>TRBJ2-5|-|TRBV6-2/TRBV6-3
CASSYVDIQETQYF
>TRBJ1-2|-|TRBV5-1
CASSSLAGRGYGYTF
>TRBJ1-1|-|TRBV13
CASSSKMNTEAFF
>TRBJ1-5|-|TRBV19
CASSIPGGNQPQHF
>TRBJ2-7|-|TRBV5-4
CASSLARGVPAEQYF
>TRBJ2-5|TRBD2|TRBV27
CASSLAGGPRETQYF
>TRBJ2-1|TRBD1|TRBV11-3
CASSLSTGTDNEQFF
>TRBJ1-1|TRBD1|TRBV19
CASSSQQGAEAFF
>TRBJ1-1|-|TRBV12-3/TRBV12-4
CASSVGQRTEAFF
>TRBJ2-7|TRBD1|TRBV6-1
CASSHGTASYEQYF
>TRBJ2-3|TRBD1|TRBV6-6
CASRPGQATDTQYF
>TRBJ2-2|-|TRBV18
CASSSGTQNTGELFF
>TRBJ1-4|TRBD1|TRBV5-4
CASSSDRGPNEKLFF
>TRBJ2-2|-|TRBV9
CASSVDGRNTGELFF
>TRBJ1-2|-|TRBV20-1
CSASRADGYTF
>TRBJ2-7|-|TRBV10-2
CASSESGQGNEQYF
>TRBJ2-1|-|TRBV19
CASSIPSEQFF
>TRBJ1-6|-|TRBV5-4
CASSLGTINSPLHF
>TRBJ2-7|TRBD1|TRBV6-2/TRBV6-3
CASSYPTGTGGSYEQYF
>TRBJ2-5|TRBD2|TRBV2
CAIPGLAGAHPQETQYF
>TRBJ2-5|TRBD1|TRBV6-5
CASSYSNRGQETQYF
>TRBJ2-7|-|TRBV7-2
CASSLVVGAAYEQYF
>TRBJ1-6|TRBD1|TRBV15
CATSTEQGVGSPLHF
>TRBJ1-2|-|TRBV4-3
CASSRGILEGYTF
>TRBJ2-3|TRBD2|TRBV3-1/TRBV3-2
CASSQLDGRGAHRWDTQYF
>TRBJ1-6|TRBD1|TRBV11-2
CASSLGSPGGGASPLHF
>TRBJ2-3|TRBD1|TRBV5-1
CASSPGDRGNWDTQYF
>TRBJ1-2|-|TRBV18
CASSSMDSGYGYTF
>TRBJ2-1|TRBD2|TRBV27
CASSLIGLAGGNNEQFF
>TRBJ2-2|TRBD2|TRBV13
CASSPNGGGRNGELFF
>TRBJ2-7|-|TRBV30
CAGASFNSYEQYF
>TRBJ2-5|-|TRBV6-5
CASSYGQKETQYF